This paragraph reports one T cell receptor beta chain. This clone's antigen is unknown. A much larger clone differs by one base, so this may be a read error. Starting from approximately 460 ng total RNA, TCRbeta-specific cDNA was produced by reverse transcription with a constant-region primer and ProtoScript II reverse transcriptase. TCRbeta libraries were built with three nested multiplex PCR rounds, a slightly modified ARM-PCR procedure. Multiplex TRBV1-TRBV30 forward primers and a Cbeta reverse primer were used in the first two PCR rounds, each of which was run for 10 to 11 cycles. Sample barcodes and Illumina adapters were added in a final 25-cycle PCR with Deep VentR polymerase. Before sequencing, amplicons of 200-500 bp were gel-purified using a QIAquick gel extraction kit. TCRbeta amplicons were sequenced on an Illumina HiSeq 2500 with 250-bp paired-end reads. In the paper's pipeline: Reads were quality-trimmed with Trimmomatic v0.33, and paired reads were merged with FLASH v1.2.11 to recover full CDR3 sequences. V, D and J germline segments were assigned to the rearranged TCRbeta sequences using MiGEC v1.2.1b. Clonotype statistics and Shannon-Wiener diversity indices were computed with VDJtools v1.0.0. Except for diversity analysis, only each sample's 250 most abundant clonotypes were used in subsequent analyses to reduce sampling bias. TCRdb ran its own pipeline on the public reads, namely fastp trimming at Q25 and MiXCR clone calling, and kept in-frame beta chains. Every entry covers one CDR3 protein and lists the most common genes and DNA from its rows. The V and J calls and clone size are TCRdb's, not the authors'. For this sample the table gives about 300,000 distinct CDR3 sequences, of which 50% to 70% were detected only once. More than 8.5% of the sample rests with the top ten.

The sample originates from a study of tumor-infiltrating lymphocytes in primary liver carcinoma (dated by TCRdb to about 2017). At the level of the whole study: A handful of patients with histopathologically diagnosed primary liver carcinoma underwent surgical resection in China between late 2015 and 2016. Roughly 3.5 to 7.5 million productive TCRbeta reads were obtained per sample, and no significant difference in read depth was found between tissue types. The tumors of the five patients were staged as T1-T3 N0M0, with maximum diameters ranging from about 4.2 to 10 cm. Hepatocellular carcinoma (four) or combined HCC and intrahepatic cholangiocarcinoma (one) was present in the five patients, who were three men and two women aged 30 to 69 years. Reproducibility between technical replicate repertoires was high, with correlation coefficients above 0.95 and mean shared-clone rates roughly 0.87. TCRbeta repertoire sequencing covered 35 or so specimens from 5 patients: 25 or so tumor regions, 5 adjacent noncancerous liver tissues and 5 peripheral blood samples. The study combined TCRbeta repertoire sequencing, expression microarrays and whole-exome sequencing across five regions of each liver tumor, with adjacent normal tissue and blood. Overall results and qualifications from the work: Only the TCR beta chain was sequenced, so true repertoire diversity is likely underestimated because unpaired alpha chains were not captured. Since the samples were bulk and unsorted, there was no way to compare CD4+ and CD8+ T cell repertoires. With just 4 to 6 patients in the study, the authors point out that the findings should be validated in a larger study. The top 250 clones accounted for a significantly greater share of the repertoire in tumors than in blood (p = 0.039). Repertoire overlap was found to be higher between tumor regions (mean roughly 35%) than between tumor-adjacent (approximately 17%) or tumor-blood (about 15%) pairs, consistent with antigen-driven expansion.

Blood RNA was extracted from unsorted whole blood using TRIzol reagent, and germline DNA was obtained with the DNeasy Blood & Tissue kit. At the time of sampling, the patients had chronic HBV infection and had not received any treatment. Before surgery, roughly 4.2 milliliters of peripheral blood were drawn into K2EDTA tubes. Spanning cysteine to phenylalanine, the CDR3 consists of 14 amino acids. The entry retains the CDR3 DNA only, 42 bases that are in frame from base 1. CDR1 and CDR2 (MNHEY, SVGEGT) derive from the germline V gene. V and J lose 10 bases and 4 bases, and a span of 18 bases separates them.

Sample: peripheral blood. The receptor was derived from a man between 35 and 55 years old with primary liver carcinoma and hepatitis B virus infection. Here the chain combines TRBV6-2 or TRBV6-3 and TRBJ2-3; the D region possibly corresponds to TRBD1 (6 bases align). CDR3 sequence: CATMNREISDTQYF. Here is the DNA: TGTGCCACCATGAACAGGGAAATTTCAGATACGCAGTATTTT.